This T cell receptor beta chain was recovered during a study of identical twins. Findings of the study overall: Findings came from cross-sectional statistics, without long-term follow-up of donors.

TCRdb recomputed calls from the 5' RACE reads with MiXCR, one row per CDR3 protein. Here the sample spans nearly 650,000 distinct CDR3 sequences, just over 7% being singletons. This clonotype was detected only a few times. Its matching antigen is unknown. This sample also appeared in a second study, on yellow fever vaccine responses in identical twins.

This receptor was taken from a woman aged 18-29 years in good health. Sequenced sample: PBMCs.

This CDR3 reads CASSLGLAGSSNFF. The DNA of the CDR3 is TGCGCCAGCAGCCTCGGACTAGCGGGGAGTTCCAACTTCTTC. The chain couples TRBV4-1 to TRBJ2-1, with 12 bases aligning to TRBD2. Germline V gene lookup returns CDR1 MGHRA and CDR2 YSYEKL. The V and J ends lost 4 bases and 16 bases, in that order; junction bases with no gene match: 11. The CDR3 is 14 residues long.